The present entry profiles one TCR beta chain with its context. What it binds is not known. TCR cDNA, made by 5'RACE template switching, carried an added universal primer site and UMIs. Each CDR3 protein is one row after TCRdb ran MiXCR on the 5' RACE reads. The repertoire holds about 310,000 distinct CDR3 sequences, about 3.5% seen once, with around 22% in the top ten. This sample stems from a study of T cells after yellow fever vaccination. About the research overall: The SMART-Seq v4 Ultra Low Input method served to prepare the low-cell-number fractions. Whole-study results and caveats: After the booster, roughly 96% of CD4 and more than 85% of CD8 primary-response clones were re-detected.

V was clipped by 1 base and J by 1 base; unmatched bases: 4. This CDR3 is 18 amino acids long. The chain links TRBV12-3 or TRBV12-4 to TRBJ2-1, with TRBD2 identical over 13 bases. Sequences were derived from PBMCs, sampled on the day of the yellow fever booster vaccination. The sequence was obtained from a young man who received the YFV17D yellow fever vaccine. The CDR3 protein is CASSLELAGGTSYNEQFF. In DNA form, the CDR3 reads TGTGCCAGCAGTTTAGAACTAGCGGGGGGGACATCCTACAATGAGCAGTTCTTC.